The rows below give T cell receptor beta chains drawn from one sample of a study of blood T cell repertoires in COVID-19. The method was immunoSEQ multiplex PCR; TCRdb's version includes in-frame clones alone and lacks a portion of them. The sample yields 200,000 to 250,000 clones, approximately 80% seen once. Sequencing input: peripheral blood. All receptors come from a woman over 75 with active or convalescent COVID-19. The CDR3 runs from the conserved cysteine through the conserved F or W. A D gene is named only where the DNA matches it firmly. A row's size may be missing; if present it is once, few, many or a size class.

V	J	size	D	CDR3	DNA
TRBV19	TRBJ2-5	.	.	CASSPAAQLRETQYF	TGTGCCAGTAGCCCCGCCGCCCAGCTGCGGGAGACCCAGTACTTC
TRBV9	TRBJ2-5	once	TRBD2	CASSVGTSVGQETQYF	TGTGCCAGCAGCGTAGGGACTAGCGTGGGGCAAGAGACCCAGTACTTC
TRBV3-1/TRBV3-2	TRBJ2-1	.	.	CASSQRGGVNEQFF	TGTGCCAGCAGCCAAAGGGGGGGTGTCAATGAGCAGTTCTTC
TRBV7-7	TRBJ2-3	.	.	CASSLGYGGPTDTQYF	TGTGCTAGCAGCTTAGGCTACGGGGGGCCTACAGATACGCAGTATTTT
TRBV19	TRBJ1-5	.	.	CASSPLRGEAGAGNQPQHF	TGTGCCAGTAGTCCCCTGCGGGGGGAAGCGGGGGCAGGCAATCAGCCCCAGCATTTT
TRBV7-2	TRBJ2-3	few	TRBD1	CASSAQGRPDTQYF	TGTGCCAGCAGCGCACAGGGGCGGCCAGATACGCAGTATTTT
TRBV7-9	TRBJ1-1	.	.	CASSLAPGSGGYTEAFF	TGTGCCAGCAGCTTAGCCCCGGGGTCGGGGGGATACACTGAAGCTTTCTTT
TRBV10-3	TRBJ2-6	.	TRBD1	CAIGPAGTGVSGANVLTF	TGTGCCATCGGACCGGCCGGGACAGGGGTGAGTGGGGCCAACGTCCTGACTTTC
TRBV19	TRBJ1-6	.	.	CASSPDTYNSPLHF	TGTGCCAGTTCGCCGGACACATATAATTCACCCCTCCACTTT
TRBV19	TRBJ1-6	few	.	CASSINGDSPLHF	TGTGCCAGTAGTATAAACGGGGATTCACCCCTCCACTTT
TRBV10-3	TRBJ2-7	.	TRBD2	CAISESPAGDLSYEQYF	TGTGCCATCAGTGAGTCGCCAGCGGGGGACCTTTCCTACGAGCAGTACTTC
TRBV2	TRBJ2-2	once	TRBD1	CASTGTDLLGTGELFF	TGTGCCAGCACCGGGACAGACCTTTTGGGGACCGGGGAGCTGTTTTTT
TRBV4-1	TRBJ2-7	few	.	CASSQDPSDTTYEQYF	TGCGCCAGCAGCCAAGATCCGTCGGACACGACCTACGAGCAGTACTTC
TRBV7-2	TRBJ1-2	.	.	CASSLNWRNYGYTF	TGTGCCAGCAGCTTAAATTGGCGGAACTATGGCTACACCTTC
TRBV11-3	TRBJ2-2	.	.	CASSPLPGELFF	TGTGCCAGCAGCCCCCTACCCGGGGAGCTGTTTTTT
TRBV19	TRBJ2-6	.	.	CASSLQGSGANVLTF	TGTGCCAGTAGCCTACAGGGATCTGGGGCCAACGTCCTGACTTTC
TRBV12-5	TRBJ2-1	.	.	CASAQGLAAYNEQFF	TGTGCTAGTGCCCAGGGGCTAGCGGCCTACAATGAGCAGTTCTTC
TRBV6-2/TRBV6-3	TRBJ2-5	.	TRBD2	CASSRPVAGRETQYF	TGTGCCAGCAGCAGACCGGTAGCGGGTAGGGAGACCCAGTACTTC
TRBV7-3	TRBJ2-2	.	TRBD2	CASSLTIQSGTSAGELFF	TGTGCCAGCAGCTTAACGATCCAGTCCGGGACTAGTGCCGGGGAGCTGTTTTTT
TRBV6-5	TRBJ1-6	few	.	CASSSRQPYNSPLHF	TGTGCCAGCAGTTCCCGACAGCCCTATAATTCACCCCTCCACTTT
TRBV19	TRBJ1-2	.	TRBD1	CASSPTGTGNYGYTF	TGTGCCAGTAGTCCGACCGGGACAGGGAACTATGGCTACACCTTC
TRBV25-1	TRBJ2-1	.	TRBD2	CASSGGGLAGVGEQFF	TGTGCCAGCAGTGGTGGGGGACTAGCGGGAGTTGGTGAGCAGTTCTTC
TRBV21-1	TRBJ2-2	.	.	CASSSRQGLGTGELFF	TGTGCCAGCAGCAGTCGGCAGGGGCTGGGGACCGGGGAGCTGTTTTTT
TRBV7-3	TRBJ2-2	.	TRBD2	CASSLRSGSSPGELFF	TGTGCCAGCAGCTTAAGAAGCGGGAGCTCTCCCGGGGAGCTGTTTTTT
TRBV30	TRBJ1-2	.	.	CAWSPMAGSNYGYTF	TGTGCCTGGAGCCCCATGGCAGGGTCTAACTATGGCTACACCTTC
TRBV11-2	TRBJ1-1	.	.	CASSLDRLNTEAFF	TGTGCCAGCAGCCTTGACAGGTTGAACACTGAAGCTTTCTTT
TRBV29-1	TRBJ2-7	.	TRBD1	CSARTGDRTYEQYF	TGCAGCGCGCGAACAGGGGACCGCACCTACGAGCAGTACTTC
TRBV18	TRBJ2-3	.	TRBD1	CASSTRTGKGNTQYF	TGTGCCAGCTCAACGCGGACAGGGAAGGGGAATACGCAGTATTTT
TRBV6-6	TRBJ2-6	.	.	CASSSSAGSGANVLTF	TGTGCCAGCAGTTCCTCGGCGGGATCTGGGGCCAACGTCCTGACTTTC